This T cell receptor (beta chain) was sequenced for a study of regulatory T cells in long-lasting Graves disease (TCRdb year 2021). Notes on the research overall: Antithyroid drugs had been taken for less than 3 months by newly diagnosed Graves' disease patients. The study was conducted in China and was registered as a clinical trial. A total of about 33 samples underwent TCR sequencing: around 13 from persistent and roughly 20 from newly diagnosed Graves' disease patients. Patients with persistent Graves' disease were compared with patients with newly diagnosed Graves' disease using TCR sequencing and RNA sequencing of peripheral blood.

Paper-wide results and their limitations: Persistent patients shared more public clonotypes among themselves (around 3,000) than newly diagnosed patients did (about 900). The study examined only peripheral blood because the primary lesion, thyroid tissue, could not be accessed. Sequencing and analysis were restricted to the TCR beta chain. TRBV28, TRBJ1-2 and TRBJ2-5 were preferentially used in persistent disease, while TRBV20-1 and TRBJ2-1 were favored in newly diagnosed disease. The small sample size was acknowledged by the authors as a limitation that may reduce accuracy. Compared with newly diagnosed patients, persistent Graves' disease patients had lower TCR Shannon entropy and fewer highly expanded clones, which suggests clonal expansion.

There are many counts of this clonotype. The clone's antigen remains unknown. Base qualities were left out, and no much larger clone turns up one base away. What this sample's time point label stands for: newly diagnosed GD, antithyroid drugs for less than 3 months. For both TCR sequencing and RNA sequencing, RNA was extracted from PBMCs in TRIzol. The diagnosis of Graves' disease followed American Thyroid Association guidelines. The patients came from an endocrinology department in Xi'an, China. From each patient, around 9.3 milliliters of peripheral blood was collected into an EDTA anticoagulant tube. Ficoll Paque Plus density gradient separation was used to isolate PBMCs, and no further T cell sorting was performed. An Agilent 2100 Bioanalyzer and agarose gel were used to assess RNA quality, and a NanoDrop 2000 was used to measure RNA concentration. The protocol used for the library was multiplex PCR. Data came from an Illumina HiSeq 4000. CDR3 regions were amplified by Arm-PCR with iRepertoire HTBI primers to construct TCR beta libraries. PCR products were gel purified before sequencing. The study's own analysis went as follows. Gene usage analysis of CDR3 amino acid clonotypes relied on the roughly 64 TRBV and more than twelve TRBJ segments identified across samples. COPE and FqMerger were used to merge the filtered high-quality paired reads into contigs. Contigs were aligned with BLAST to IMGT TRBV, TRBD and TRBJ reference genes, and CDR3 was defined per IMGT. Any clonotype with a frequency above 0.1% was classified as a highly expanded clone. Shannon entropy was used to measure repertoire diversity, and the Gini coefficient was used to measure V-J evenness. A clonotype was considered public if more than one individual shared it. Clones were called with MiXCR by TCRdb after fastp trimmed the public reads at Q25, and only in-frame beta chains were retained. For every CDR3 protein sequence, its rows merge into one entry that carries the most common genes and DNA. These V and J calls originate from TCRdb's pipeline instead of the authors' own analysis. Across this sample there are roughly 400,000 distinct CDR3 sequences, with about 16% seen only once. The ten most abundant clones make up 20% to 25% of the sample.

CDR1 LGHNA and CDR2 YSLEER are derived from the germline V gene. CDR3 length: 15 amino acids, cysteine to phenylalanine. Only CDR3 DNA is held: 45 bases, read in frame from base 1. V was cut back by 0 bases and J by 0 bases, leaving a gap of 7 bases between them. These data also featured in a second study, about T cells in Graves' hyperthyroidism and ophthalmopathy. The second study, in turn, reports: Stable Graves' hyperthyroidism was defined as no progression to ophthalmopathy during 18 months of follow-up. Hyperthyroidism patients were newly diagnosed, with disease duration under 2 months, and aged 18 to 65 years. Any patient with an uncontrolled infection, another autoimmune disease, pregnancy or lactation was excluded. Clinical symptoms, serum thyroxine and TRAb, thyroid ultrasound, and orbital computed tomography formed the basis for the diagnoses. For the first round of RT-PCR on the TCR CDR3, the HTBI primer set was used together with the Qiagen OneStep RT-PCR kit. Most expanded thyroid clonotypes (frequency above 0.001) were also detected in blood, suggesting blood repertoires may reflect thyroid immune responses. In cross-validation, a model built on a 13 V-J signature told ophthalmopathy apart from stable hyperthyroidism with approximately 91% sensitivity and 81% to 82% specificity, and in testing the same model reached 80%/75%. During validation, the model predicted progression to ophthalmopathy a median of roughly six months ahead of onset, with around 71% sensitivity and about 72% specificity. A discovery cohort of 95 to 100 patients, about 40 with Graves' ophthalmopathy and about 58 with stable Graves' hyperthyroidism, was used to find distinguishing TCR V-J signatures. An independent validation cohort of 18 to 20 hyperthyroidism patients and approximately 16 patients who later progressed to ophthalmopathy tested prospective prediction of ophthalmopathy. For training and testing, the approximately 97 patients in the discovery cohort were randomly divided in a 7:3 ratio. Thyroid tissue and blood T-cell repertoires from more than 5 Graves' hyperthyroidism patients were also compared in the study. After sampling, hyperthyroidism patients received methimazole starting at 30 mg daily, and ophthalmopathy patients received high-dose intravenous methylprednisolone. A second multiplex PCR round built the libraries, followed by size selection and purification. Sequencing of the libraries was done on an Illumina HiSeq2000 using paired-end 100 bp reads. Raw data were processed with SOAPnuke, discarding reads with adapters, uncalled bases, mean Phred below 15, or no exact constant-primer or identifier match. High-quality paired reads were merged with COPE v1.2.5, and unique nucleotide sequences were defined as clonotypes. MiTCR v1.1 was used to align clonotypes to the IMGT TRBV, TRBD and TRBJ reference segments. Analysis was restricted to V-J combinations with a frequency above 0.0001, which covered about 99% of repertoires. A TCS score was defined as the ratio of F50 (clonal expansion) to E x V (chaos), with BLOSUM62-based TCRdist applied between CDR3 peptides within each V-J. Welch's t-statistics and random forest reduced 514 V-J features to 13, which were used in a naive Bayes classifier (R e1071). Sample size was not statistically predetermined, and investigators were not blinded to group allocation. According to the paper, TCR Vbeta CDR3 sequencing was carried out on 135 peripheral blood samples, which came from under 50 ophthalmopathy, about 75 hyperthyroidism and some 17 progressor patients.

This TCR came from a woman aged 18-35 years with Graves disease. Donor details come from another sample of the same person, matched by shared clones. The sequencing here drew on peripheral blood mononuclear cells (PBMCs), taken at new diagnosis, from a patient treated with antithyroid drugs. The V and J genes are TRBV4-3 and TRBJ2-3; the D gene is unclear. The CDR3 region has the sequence CASSQDGISTDTQYF. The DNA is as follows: TGCGCCAGCAGCCAAGACGGAATTAGCACAGATACGCAGTATTTT.